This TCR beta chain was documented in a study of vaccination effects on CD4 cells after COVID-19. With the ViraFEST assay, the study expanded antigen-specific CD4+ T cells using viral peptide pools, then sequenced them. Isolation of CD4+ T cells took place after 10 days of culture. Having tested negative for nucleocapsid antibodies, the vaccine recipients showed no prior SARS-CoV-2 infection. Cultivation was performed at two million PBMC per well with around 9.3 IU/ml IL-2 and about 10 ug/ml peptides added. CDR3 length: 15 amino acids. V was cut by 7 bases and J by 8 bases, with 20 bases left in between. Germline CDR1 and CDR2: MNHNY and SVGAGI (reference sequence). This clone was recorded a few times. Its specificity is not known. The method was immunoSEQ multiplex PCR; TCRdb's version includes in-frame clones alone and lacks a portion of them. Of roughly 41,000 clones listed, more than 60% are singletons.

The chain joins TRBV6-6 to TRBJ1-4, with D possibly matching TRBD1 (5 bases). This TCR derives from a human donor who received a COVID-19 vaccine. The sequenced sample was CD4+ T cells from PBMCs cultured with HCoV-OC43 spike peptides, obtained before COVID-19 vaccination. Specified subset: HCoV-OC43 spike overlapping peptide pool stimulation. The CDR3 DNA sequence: TGTGCCAGCAATGGAGCCGGGGTCCGGGACGAAAAACTGTTTTTT. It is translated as CASNGAGVRDEKLFF.